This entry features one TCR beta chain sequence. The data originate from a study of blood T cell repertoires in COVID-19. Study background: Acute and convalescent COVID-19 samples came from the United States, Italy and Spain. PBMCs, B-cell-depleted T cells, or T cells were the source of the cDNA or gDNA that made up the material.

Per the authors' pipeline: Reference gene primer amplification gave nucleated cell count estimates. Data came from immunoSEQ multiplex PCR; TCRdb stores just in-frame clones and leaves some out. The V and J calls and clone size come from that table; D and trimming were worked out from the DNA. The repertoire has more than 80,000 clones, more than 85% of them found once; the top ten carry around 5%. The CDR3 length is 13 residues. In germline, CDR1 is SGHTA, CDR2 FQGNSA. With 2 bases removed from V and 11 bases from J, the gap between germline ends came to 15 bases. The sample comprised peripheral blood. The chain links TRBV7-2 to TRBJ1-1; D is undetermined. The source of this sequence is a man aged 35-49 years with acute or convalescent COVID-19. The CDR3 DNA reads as TGTGCCAGCAGCTTACAAGGGAGCGGCCGGGCTTTCTTT. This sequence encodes CASSLQGSGRAFF.